A single sample gave rise to the 25 T cell receptor beta chains below, sequenced in a study of T cells in Graves' hyperthyroidism and ophthalmopathy. TCR beta CDR3 regions were amplified from RNA transcripts. With the HTBI primer set, the TCR CDR3 went through a first round of RT-PCR. TCRdb recomputed calls from the multiplex PCR reads with MiXCR, one row per CDR3 protein. The repertoire holds around 540,000 distinct CDR3 sequences, 35% to 55% seen once, with roughly 8.2% in the top ten. The sample was peripheral blood or thyroid tissue (not recorded which). These receptors all come from a young woman with Graves' hyperthyroidism.

Here the CDR3 reads CASKRTGDTEAFF. CDR3 nucleotide sequence: TGTGCCAGCAAAAGGACAGGGGACACTGAAGCTTTCTTT. The gene calls are TRBV25-1 and TRBJ1-1; 9 positions match TRBD1. V lost 7 bases, J lost 3 bases, and 3 bases stayed unmatched. The CDR3 spans 13 residues. Germline values: CDR1 MGHDK, CDR2 SYGVNS.

This clonotype occurred a few times. The chain recombines TRBV25-1 with TRBJ2-7; TRBD1 is a possible D gene (5 bases). Trimming pared 2 bases from V and 3 bases from J, leaving 11 bases between. The CDR3 totals 14 residues. Germline V gene lookup returns CDR1 MGHDK and CDR2 SYGVNS. CDR3 loop: CASSEHSGNYEQYF. CDR3 DNA: TGTGCCAGCAGTGAACACTCAGGGAACTACGAGCAGTACTTC.

This chain joins TRBV9 and TRBJ1-2, with D possibly matching TRBD1 (5 bases). Germline V gives CDR1 SGDLS, CDR2 YYNGEE. V was clipped by 3 bases and J by 1 base, with 16 bases between them. The CDR3 runs 16 residues. The CDR3 region is CASSAVDSSLNYGYTF. As DNA, the CDR3 is TGTGCCAGCAGCGCAGTCGACAGCTCCCTTAACTATGGCTACACCTTC.

CDR3 residues: CASTGTVGKTQYF. CDR3 sequence (DNA): TGTGCCAGCACCGGGACAGTGGGAAAGACCCAGTACTTC. The rearrangement joins TRBV10-3 to TRBJ2-5; 7 bases are a match to TRBD1. CDR3 length: 13 residues. The trim removed 10 bases at V and 6 bases at J, leaving 11 bases unmatched. CDR1 is ENHRY, CDR2 SYGVKD, per germline.

V usage is TRBV20-1 and J usage is TRBJ2-7, with a tentative D call TRBD1 (6 bases). The CDR3 runs 14 residues. Germline values: CDR1 DFQATT, CDR2 SNEGSKA (reference sequence). V lost 6 bases to trimming and J lost 3 bases, with 18 bases between them. CDR3 sequence: CSATGTGLVYEQYF. CDR3 nucleotide sequence: TGCAGTGCAACCGGTACAGGGTTAGTCTACGAGCAGTACTTC.

V usage is TRBV29-1 and J usage is TRBJ2-2; 10 bases line up with TRBD1. V lost 5 bases to trimming and J lost 4 bases; unmatched junction nucleotides: 7. Germline V gene data show CDR1 as SQVTM and CDR2 as ANQGSEA. This CDR3 contains 15 residues. CDR3 sequence: CSVLPGQGLTGELFF. CDR3 sequence (DNA): TGCAGCGTTCTGCCGGGACAGGGGCTCACCGGGGAGCTGTTTTTT.

The chain combines TRBV7-2 with TRBJ2-5; 11 bases fit TRBD2. In germline, CDR1 is SGHTA, CDR2 FQGNSA. J was trimmed by 5 bases and V by 3 bases; bases with no gene match: 8. The CDR3 spans 16 residues. CDR3 bases: TGTGCCAGCAGCTTGTGGTCGGCTAGCGGGAGGGAGACCCAGTACTTC. The encoded protein is CASSLWSASGRETQYF.

The chain couples TRBV10-3 to TRBJ1-2; 7 bases align to TRBD1. This CDR3 has 13 amino acids. Trimming removed 7 bases from V and 8 bases from J; junction bases left unmatched: 10. Germline-derived CDR1 and CDR2 are ENHRY and SYGVKD. The CDR3 region is CAITNYDRAGYTF. For the CDR3, the DNA is TGTGCCATCACCAATTACGACAGGGCCGGCTACACCTTC.

The chain links TRBV25-1 to TRBJ1-1, with D possibly matching TRBD1 (5 bases). This CDR3 has 11 residues. Germline values: CDR1 MGHDK, CDR2 SYGVNS. CDR3 DNA: TGTGCTAGTCGACAGTACACTGAAGCTTTCTTT. This encodes CASRQYTEAFF.

The rearrangement links TRBV7-3 to TRBJ2-3; possibly TRBD2 for D (5 bases). Deletions cut 6 bases from V and 7 bases from J, with 8 bases between. In germline, CDR1 is SGHTA, CDR2 FQGTGA. This CDR3 is 11 amino acids long. The CDR3 DNA reads TGTGCCAGCAGTTCTAGCAATACGCAGTATTTT. It encodes CASSSSNTQYF.

The CDR3 nucleotides are TGTGCCAGTGCTGGACCGTGGGCGAACACTGAAGCTTTCTTT. It yields the protein CASAGPWANTEAFF. The chain carries TRBV19 and TRBJ1-1; D uncertain. V dropped 8 bases and J dropped 1 base, with 14 bases sitting between them. Germline-derived CDR1 and CDR2 are LNHDA and SQIVND (reference sequence). CDR3 length equals 14 residues.

This clonotype was seen many times. J is TRBJ1-2 and V is TRBV7-2, with D possibly being TRBD1 (5 bases). The length of the CDR3 is 14 residues. Between the trimmed V and J ends, which lost 5 bases and 5 bases, there was a span of 15 bases. Germline V lookup: CDR1 SGHTA, CDR2 FQGNSA. This CDR3 reads CASSPPAGYYGYTF. CDR3 nucleotides: TGTGCCAGCAGCCCCCCCGCAGGGTATTATGGCTACACCTTC.

The genes are TRBV19 and TRBJ1-2; D remains ambiguous. The V end lost 6 bases, the J end lost 0 bases, and 11 bases lay between the germline ends. Germline assignment: CDR1 LNHDA and CDR2 SQIVND (reference sequence). The CDR3 consists of 14 residues. The CDR3 DNA follows: TGTGCCAGTAGCCCCCTAACAGCTAACTATGGCTACACCTTC. Translation: CASSPLTANYGYTF.

This clonotype was counted ten times or more. This chain links TRBV24-1 with TRBJ2-5; D is unclear. This CDR3 has 13 amino acids. From germline, CDR1 is KGHDR and CDR2 SFDVKD. V lost 4 bases, J lost 2 bases, and 7 bases lay in between. This CDR3 reads CATSDNDQETQYF. The CDR3 DNA follows: TGTGCCACCAGTGACAACGATCAAGAGACCCAGTACTTC.

This sequence joins TRBV24-1 and TRBJ1-5; D might be TRBD1 (5 bases). Germline CDR1 KGHDR, CDR2 SFDVKD. Between the trimmed V and J ends, which lost 5 bases and 9 bases, there was a span of 13 bases. CDR3 length: 13 residues. In DNA form, the CDR3 reads TGTGCCACCAGTGTTACAGGTCTTCTGCCCCAGCATTTT. Translated: CATSVTGLLPQHF.

The chain is built from TRBV20-1 and TRBJ2-5; 9 bases line up with TRBD1. Per germline, CDR1 DFQATT and CDR2 SNEGSKA (reference sequence). J was trimmed by 3 bases and V by 3 bases; bases with no gene match: 2. The CDR3 is 13 amino acids. CDR3 coding DNA: TGCAGTGCTAGTAGGGACAGGGAAGAGACCCAGTACTTC. Translation gives CSASRDREETQYF.

This clonotype was observed a handful of times. The chain employs TRBV5-1 and TRBJ2-5; D is uncertain. Germline CDR1 is SGHRS and CDR2 is YFSETQ. The CDR3 is 13 amino acids. V shed 4 bases and J shed 7 bases, with 14 bases lying between them. CDR3 sequence reads: CASSPGREWTQYF. CDR3 nucleotides: TGCGCCAGCAGCCCGGGTCGTGAGTGGACCCAGTACTTC.

This clonotype was seen a few times. The gene calls are TRBV12-5 and TRBJ1-5; D unresolved. Germline values: CDR1 LGHNT, CDR2 FRNRAP. There are 13 residues in the CDR3. The V end was cut by 3 bases, the J end by 0 bases, with 3 bases between. The CDR3 sequence is CASGFYSNQPQHF. CDR3 DNA: TGTGCTAGTGGTTTTTATAGCAATCAGCCCCAGCATTTT.

The table lists this clonotype with many counts. J is TRBJ2-6 and V is TRBV7-9, with 8 nucleotides matching TRBD1. There are 17 residues in the CDR3. CDR1 is SEHNR and CDR2 is FQNEAQ in the germline V gene (reference sequence). Unmatched junction bases numbered 6, after V lost 4 bases and J lost 1 base. The DNA for the CDR3 is TGTGCCAGCAGCTCCGGACAGGGTCTATCTGGGGCCAACGTCCTGACTTTC. It is translated as CASSSGQGLSGANVLTF.

The rearrangement links TRBV24-1 to TRBJ2-5; maybe TRBD1 (6 bases). From germline, CDR1 is KGHDR and CDR2 SFDVKD. Trimming took 5 bases from V and 5 from J, leaving 17 bases between them. The CDR3 consists of 15 residues. The CDR3 loop reads CATSAQGIRRETQYF. In DNA form, the CDR3 reads TGTGCCACCAGTGCGCAGGGGATTCGCCGTGAGACCCAGTACTTC.

This chain uses TRBV6-6 with TRBJ1-5; 8 nucleotides line up with TRBD1. Germline V gives CDR1 MNHNY, CDR2 SVGAGI (reference sequence). This CDR3 has 12 residues. V shed 8 bases and J 6 bases; nucleotides not matched to a gene: 3. This chain's CDR3 is CASGRGPQPQHF. The DNA of the CDR3 is TGTGCCAGCGGCAGGGGGCCTCAGCCCCAGCATTTT.

This clonotype was counted between two and nine times. One end of the junction varies from germline; a read error may be responsible. The CDR3, as DNA: TGTGCCAGCAGCGTAGCCGGACAGGGCCCCTACGAGCAGTACTTC. It translates to CASSVAGQGPYEQYF. V usage is TRBV7-9 and J usage is TRBJ2-7; 8 bases line up with TRBD1. In germline, CDR1 is SEHNR, CDR2 FQNEAQ (reference sequence). This CDR3 contains 15 residues.

This chain uses TRBV5-1 with TRBJ2-7; D is unclear. Germline CDR1 reads SGHRS; CDR2 reads YFSETQ. The length of the CDR3 is 13 residues. The germline V and J ends were trimmed by 6 bases and 0 bases, with 10 bases remaining between them. The CDR3 spells CASTTPSSYEQYF. Written as DNA, the CDR3 is TGCGCCAGCACCACCCCGAGCTCCTACGAGCAGTACTTC.

This clonotype has at least ten counts. The J gene is TRBJ1-2, the V gene TRBV29-1, with 7 bases identical to TRBD1. The V gene end was trimmed by 7 bases and the J gene end by 4 bases; junction bases not matched to a gene: 12. The CDR3 covers 14 residues. From germline, CDR1 is SQVTM and CDR2 ANQGSEA. The CDR3 DNA reads as TGCAGCGGAGGAACAGGGGCCCCTCTCTATGGCTACACCTTC. This sequence encodes CSGGTGAPLYGYTF.

The chain joins TRBV7-3 to TRBJ1-4; D is ambiguous. Germline loops: CDR1 SGHTA, CDR2 FQGTGA. The V gene lost 1 base and the J gene lost 6 bases, with 9 bases spanning the gap. This CDR3 region has 14 residues. The CDR3 loop is CASSLNGEDEKLFF. The DNA for the CDR3 is TGTGCCAGCAGCTTAAACGGGGAGGATGAAAAACTGTTTTTT.